Below, one T cell receptor beta chain is given with its context. Its antigen is unknown. The data belong to a study of shared clonotypes between healthy human individuals. Whole-study context: Used for every donor were three CD4 naive, three CD4 memory, two CD8 naive and one CD8 memory plate.

Method: immunoSEQ multiplex PCR; TCRdb's copy keeps in-frame clones and lacks some. The data show over 950,000 clones, 60% to 80% seen once. Study results and limitations: Four donors held about 5% of naive CD4 clonotypes in common.

Researchers partitioned CD4+ cells into CD45RA+ naive and CD45RA-negative memory subsets. This receptor was taken from a man younger than 35 in good health. Some clones in this sample may be carry-over from other donors' samples. The sample consisted of memory CD4+ T cells from PBMCs. The subset was: CD45RA-negative fraction.

The DNA for the CDR3 is TGTGCCAGCAGCTTAACGGGGTTAGCGGCGGATACGCAGTATTTT. Protein sequence: CASSLTGLAADTQYF. This chain uses TRBV7-3 with TRBJ2-3, with D perhaps matching TRBD2 (6 bases). With 0 bases removed from V and 6 bases from J, the gap between germline ends came to 13 bases. The CDR3 length is 15 residues. Germline CDR1 and CDR2: SGHTA and FQGTGA.